This TCR beta chain derives from a study of blood T cell repertoires in COVID-19 (dated by TCRdb to about 2020). In the study overall: The collaborator samples originated in the United States, Italy and Spain and spanned the acute and convalescent phases of COVID-19. The prospective study material was composed of cDNA or gDNA derived from T cells, B-cell-depleted T cells, or PBMCs. Subjects who had been exposed to COVID-19, were actively infected with it, or had recovered from it provided the deeply sampled blood TCRbeta repertoires that made up the dataset. The repertoires were released in a freely available public database intended as a resource for research on the immune response to SARS-CoV-2. Samples were obtained from the ongoing ImmuneRACE study (first 160 participants) and from over 1,000 subjects provided by 6 global collaborators. Sample metadata almost always included a de-identified subject ID, COVID-19 status, age in years and sex. Where available, HLA class I and class II types were obtained from metadata supplied by the sample provider rather than from assay-based typing.

The study at large found these results: Clinical and demographic metadata were provided uncurated, with the amount varying by source and participant.

A second Seattle source provided samples from volunteer blood donors who had recovered from COVID-19. Whole blood was collected in K2EDTA tubes by collaborating institutions according to the institutions' own protocols. For TCRbeta analysis, collaborator samples were shipped as frozen whole blood, as isolated PBMCs, or as DNA extracted from either sample type. TCRbeta CDR3 regions were amplified from genomic DNA using the immunoSEQ Assay, a bias-controlled multiplex PCR. Regarding the original processing steps: The number of nucleated cells in each sample was estimated by amplification of reference gene primers within the assay. To quantify the absolute abundance of each unique TCRbeta CDR3 rearrangement, sequence reads were collapsed and filtered. For each sample, productive Simpson clonality was calculated as the square root of Simpson's diversity index over productive rearrangements. TCRdb provides this immuneACCESS table in a form limited to in-frame rearrangements. Some clones are lacking; in checked studies, under half of them reflect an unresolved V gene, and why the rest are absent is not known. V, J and clone size reflect that table, while D and trimming were determined from the DNA. Within this sample are roughly 180,000 clones, with roughly 81% of them counted one time only. 7.5% to 8% of the sample lies in the top ten.

There are a few counts of this clone. The clone's antigen remains unknown. No clone much larger than this one lies a single base away; base qualities are absent. V loses 2 bases of germline sequence and J loses 9 bases, and the interval between the two ends is 16 bases. CDR1 and CDR2, looked up from the germline V gene, are KGHDR and SFDVKD. Its CDR3 holds 15 amino acids, cysteine through phenylalanine. The DNA shown is the 45-base CDR3, in frame from base 1. This sequence uses TRBV24-1 and TRBJ2-1, and the D gene may be TRBD1, 6 bases matching. The sequence came from a man aged 35-49 years who had recovered from COVID-19. The source material was peripheral blood. The DNA is TGTGCCACCAGTGATTCCCAAACGACAGGTTCTGAGCAGTTCTTC. This encodes CATSDSQTTGSEQFF.